This paragraph reports one T cell receptor (beta chain). The treatment is: 19 received Ad26.COV2.S at low or high dose, single or two shots; 5 received placebo; per-sample allocation not given. Day 63 after the first injection of vaccine or placebo was the sampling time. J was trimmed by 3 bases and V by 4 bases; bases with no gene match: 10. This CDR3 is 17 amino acids long. The germline V gene has CDR1 SGDLS and CDR2 YYNGEE. The sample belongs to a study of Ad26.COV2.S vaccination and SARS-CoV-2 variants. Produced via immunoSEQ multiplex PCR; TCRdb's table is partial and in-frame only. The table has fewer than 900,000 clones, approximately 88% seen once.

The source of this sequence is a person between 18 and 65 years old who received the Ad26.COV2.S COVID-19 vaccine or a placebo. The source was peripheral blood, collected in a trial of Ad26.COV2.S vaccine versus placebo. The chain couples TRBV9 to TRBJ2-3; 11 nucleotides align to TRBD2. The CDR3 sequence is CASSPRLAGMGTDTQYF. In DNA form, the CDR3 reads TGTGCCAGCAGCCCCAGACTAGCGGGGATGGGTACAGATACGCAGTATTTT.